This T cell receptor beta chain originates from a study of cytomegalovirus exposure and HLA in healthy donors. Study-wide findings and caveats: A few CMV-associated chains were confirmed in vitro to be specific for CMV antigens. Cytomegalovirus association was assigned to about 150 TCR beta chains.

In regard to this clone: Its cognate antigen is unknown.

Sequencing used immunoSEQ multiplex PCR; TCRdb keeps in-frame clones, though not all of them. The sample yields some 190,000 clones, about 89% seen once. V gave up 0 bases and J gave up 3 bases; unmatched junction bases: 14. This CDR3 spans 19 amino acids. Germline V CDR1 and CDR2: SGHRS, YFSETQ. The V call is TRBV5-1, the J call TRBJ2-2, with 7 bases fitting TRBD2. The sequenced sample consisted of PBMCs. The clonotype comes from a man aged 30 to 45 in good health and CMV-seropositive. Here the CDR3 DNA reads TGCGCCAGCAGCTTGGGCCGGAGTCTCGAGCGGGGCCACACCGGGGAGCTGTTTTTT. Translated: CASSLGRSLERGHTGELFF.